The 3 T cell receptor beta chains in this list originate from one sample, sequenced in a study of blood T cell repertoires in COVID-19. The assay was immunoSEQ multiplex PCR, and TCRdb's table has in-frame clones only and misses some. This repertoire shows over 200,000 clones, 80% to 95% found once; its top ten account for 0.82%. The sample taken for sequencing was peripheral blood. These receptor sequences come from a man aged 55 to 69 with COVID-19, enrolled during active disease.

This sequence joins TRBV7-3 and TRBJ2-5; no clear D. The CDR3 is 14 residues long. The ends were cut back, 2 bases at V and 0 bases at J, with 7 bases in the middle. CDR1 SGHTA and CDR2 FQGTGA come from the germline V gene. Written as DNA, the CDR3 is TGTGCCAGCAGCTTATTGTCAGACCAAGAGACCCAGTACTTC. Its translation is CASSLLSDQETQYF.

The J gene is TRBJ1-2, the V gene TRBV27; 9 bases fit TRBD1. The trim removed 4 bases at V and 5 bases at J, leaving 5 bases unmatched. The CDR3 contains 14 residues. Germline assignment: CDR1 MNHEY and CDR2 SMNVEV (reference sequence). The CDR3: CASSSSGQGYGYTF. CDR3 nucleotides: TGTGCCAGCAGTTCCTCGGGACAGGGATATGGCTACACCTTC.

The chain is built from TRBV5-4 and TRBJ1-4, with 7 bases aligning to TRBD1. With 9 bases clipped from V and 0 bases from J, the junction kept 8 bases outside the gene matches. The V gene's germline CDR1 is SGHNT and CDR2 YYREEE (reference sequence). This CDR3 has 15 residues. The CDR3 DNA reads as TGTGCCACCCACCCGGGACAGACAACTAATGAAAAACTGTTTTTT. This sequence encodes CATHPGQTTNEKLFF.